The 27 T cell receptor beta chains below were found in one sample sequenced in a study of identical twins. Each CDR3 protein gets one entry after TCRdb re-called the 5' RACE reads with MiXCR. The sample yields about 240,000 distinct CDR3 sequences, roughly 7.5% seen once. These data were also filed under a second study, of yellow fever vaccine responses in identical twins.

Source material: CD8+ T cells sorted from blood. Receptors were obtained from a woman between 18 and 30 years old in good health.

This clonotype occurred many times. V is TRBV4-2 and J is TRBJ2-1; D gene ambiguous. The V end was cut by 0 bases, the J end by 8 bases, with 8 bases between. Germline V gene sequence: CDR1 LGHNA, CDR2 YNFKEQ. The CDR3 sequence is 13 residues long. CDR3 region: CASSQDRWDEQFF. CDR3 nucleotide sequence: TGTGCCAGCAGCCAAGATCGGTGGGATGAGCAGTTCTTC.

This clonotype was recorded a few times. The CDR3 region has the DNA TGTGCCAGCAGCTTATTCCCGAGAGGACAGGGGGAGAACACCGGGGAGCTGTTTTTT. Protein sequence: CASSLFPRGQGENTGELFF. The chain uses TRBV11-2 and TRBJ2-2, with 10 bases matching TRBD1. The germline V gene has CDR1 SGHAT and CDR2 FQNNGV. J lost 1 base, V lost 2 bases, and 10 bases had no gene match. CDR3 length: 19 residues.

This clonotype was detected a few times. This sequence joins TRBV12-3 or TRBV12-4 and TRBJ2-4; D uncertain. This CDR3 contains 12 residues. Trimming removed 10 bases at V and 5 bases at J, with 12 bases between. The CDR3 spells CAIDGRQNIQYF. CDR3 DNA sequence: TGTGCCATCGACGGGCGACAAAACATTCAGTACTTC.

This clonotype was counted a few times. The CDR3 reads CASRDDQETQYF. DNA of the CDR3: TGTGCCAGCAGAGACGATCAAGAGACCCAGTACTTC. The V call is TRBV5-5, the J call TRBJ2-5; no clear D gene. The CDR3 extends over 12 amino acids. V was shortened by 5 bases and J by 2 bases, with 7 bases between the two germline ends. The germline V gene encodes CDR1 SGHKS and CDR2 YYEKEE (reference sequence).

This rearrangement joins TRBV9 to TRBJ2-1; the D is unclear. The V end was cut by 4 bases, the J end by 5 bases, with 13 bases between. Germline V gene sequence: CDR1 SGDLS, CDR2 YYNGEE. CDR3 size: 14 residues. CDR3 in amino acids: CASSPEVGNNEQFF. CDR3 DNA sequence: TGTGCCAGCAGCCCCGAGGTCGGCAACAATGAGCAGTTCTTC.

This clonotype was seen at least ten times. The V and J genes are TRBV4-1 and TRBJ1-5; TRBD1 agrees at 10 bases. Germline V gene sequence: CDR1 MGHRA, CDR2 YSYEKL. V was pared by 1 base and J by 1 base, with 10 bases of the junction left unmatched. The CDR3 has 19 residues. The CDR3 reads CASSQGSRDRGPSNQPQHF. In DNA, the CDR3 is TGCGCCAGCAGCCAAGGGTCCCGGGACAGGGGCCCGAGCAATCAGCCCCAGCATTTT.

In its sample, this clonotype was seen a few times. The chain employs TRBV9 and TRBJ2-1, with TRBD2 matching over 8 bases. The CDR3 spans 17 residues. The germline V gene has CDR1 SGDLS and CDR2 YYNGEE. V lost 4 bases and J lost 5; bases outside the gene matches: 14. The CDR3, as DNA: TGTGCCAGCAGCCCAAAACTTAGCGGGATCAACAACAATGAGCAGTTCTTC. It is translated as CASSPKLSGINNNEQFF.

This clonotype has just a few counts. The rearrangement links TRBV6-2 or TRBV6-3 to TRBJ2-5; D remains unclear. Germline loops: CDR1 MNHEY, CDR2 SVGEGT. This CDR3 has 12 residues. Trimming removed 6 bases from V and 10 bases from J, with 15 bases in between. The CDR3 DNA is TGTGCCAGCAGGTCAATTCCCAGCCACCAGTACTTC. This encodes CASRSIPSHQYF.

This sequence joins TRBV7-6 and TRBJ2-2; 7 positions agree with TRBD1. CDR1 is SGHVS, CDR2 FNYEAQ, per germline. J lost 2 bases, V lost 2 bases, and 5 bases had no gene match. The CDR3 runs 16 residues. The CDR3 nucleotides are TGTGCCAGCAGCTTAACCGGGACAGTAAACACCGGGGAGCTGTTTTTT. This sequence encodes CASSLTGTVNTGELFF.

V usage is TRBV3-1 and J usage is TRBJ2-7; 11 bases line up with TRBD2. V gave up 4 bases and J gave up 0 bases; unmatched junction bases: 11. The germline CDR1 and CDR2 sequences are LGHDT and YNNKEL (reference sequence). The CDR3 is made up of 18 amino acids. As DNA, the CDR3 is TGTGCCAGCAGCCTAGGGACTAGCGGAACCGTGAGCTCCTACGAGCAGTACTTC. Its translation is CASSLGTSGTVSSYEQYF.

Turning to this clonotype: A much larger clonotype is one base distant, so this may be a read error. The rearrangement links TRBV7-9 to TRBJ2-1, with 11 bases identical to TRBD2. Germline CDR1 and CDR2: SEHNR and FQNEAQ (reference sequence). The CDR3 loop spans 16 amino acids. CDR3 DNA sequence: TGTGCCAGCAGCTCCCCGACTAGCGGGGCCTACAATGAGCTGTTCTTC. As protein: CASSSPTSGAYNELFF.

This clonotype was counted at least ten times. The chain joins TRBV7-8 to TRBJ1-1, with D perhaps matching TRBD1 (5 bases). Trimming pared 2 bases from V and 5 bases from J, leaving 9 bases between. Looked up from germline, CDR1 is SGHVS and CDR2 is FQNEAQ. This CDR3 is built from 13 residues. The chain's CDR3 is CASSLWGWTEAFF. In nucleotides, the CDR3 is TGTGCCAGCAGCTTATGGGGGTGGACTGAAGCTTTCTTT.

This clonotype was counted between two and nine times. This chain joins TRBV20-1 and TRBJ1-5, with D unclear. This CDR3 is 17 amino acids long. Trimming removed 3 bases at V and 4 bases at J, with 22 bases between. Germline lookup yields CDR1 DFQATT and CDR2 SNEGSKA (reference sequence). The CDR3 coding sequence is TGCAGTGCTAGGCGGACCCCGGACGTTCATAAGAATCAGCCCCAGCATTTT. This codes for CSARRTPDVHKNQPQHF.

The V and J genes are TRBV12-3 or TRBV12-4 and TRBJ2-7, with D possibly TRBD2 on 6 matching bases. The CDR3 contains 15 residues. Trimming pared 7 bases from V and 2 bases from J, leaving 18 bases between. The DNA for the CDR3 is TGTGCCAGCAACCTAGGGCGGGGCGGCCCCTACGAGCAGTACTTC. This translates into CASNLGRGGPYEQYF.

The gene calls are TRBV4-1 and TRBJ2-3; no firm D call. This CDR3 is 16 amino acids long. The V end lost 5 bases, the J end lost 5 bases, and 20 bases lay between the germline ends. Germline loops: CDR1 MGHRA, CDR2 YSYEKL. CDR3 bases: TGCGCCAGCAGCTCGGGCCCCGTATCTCACAGAGATACGCAGTATTTT. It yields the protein CASSSGPVSHRDTQYF.

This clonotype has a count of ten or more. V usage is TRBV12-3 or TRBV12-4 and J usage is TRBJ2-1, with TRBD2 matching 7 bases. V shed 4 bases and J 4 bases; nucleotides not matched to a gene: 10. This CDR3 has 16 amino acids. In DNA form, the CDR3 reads TGTGCCAGCAGTTGGCTCCGGGGCGGGAGATACAATGAGCAGTTCTTC. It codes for CASSWLRGGRYNEQFF.

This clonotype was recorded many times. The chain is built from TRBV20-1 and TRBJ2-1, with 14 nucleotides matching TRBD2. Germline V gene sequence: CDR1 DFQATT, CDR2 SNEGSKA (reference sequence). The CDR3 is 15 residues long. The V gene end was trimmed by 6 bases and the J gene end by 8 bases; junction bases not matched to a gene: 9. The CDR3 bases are TGCAGTGCAACGGTCGGGACTAGCGGGAGCTATGAGCAGTTCTTC. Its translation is CSATVGTSGSYEQFF.

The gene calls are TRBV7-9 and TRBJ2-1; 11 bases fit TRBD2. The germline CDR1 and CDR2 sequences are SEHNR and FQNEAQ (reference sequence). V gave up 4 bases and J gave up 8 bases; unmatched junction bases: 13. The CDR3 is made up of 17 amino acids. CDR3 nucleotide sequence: TGTGCCAGCAGCTCCCATTATGGGACTAGCGGTCTCGATGAGCAGTTCTTC. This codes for CASSSHYGTSGLDEQFF.

The CDR3 here is CASSLWGSGDDEQYF. CDR3 DNA: TGTGCCAGCAGTTTATGGGGTAGCGGGGACGACGAGCAGTACTTC. The chain joins TRBV27 to TRBJ2-7; TRBD2 matches at 8 bases. The CDR3 totals 15 residues. The germline gives CDR1 MNHEY, CDR2 SMNVEV (reference sequence). The junction had 7 bases not matched to a gene; V was cut back by 1 base and J by 5 bases.

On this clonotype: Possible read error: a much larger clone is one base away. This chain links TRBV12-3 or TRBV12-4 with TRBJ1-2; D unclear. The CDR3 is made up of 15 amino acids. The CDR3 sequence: CASSLGVGPAHGHTF. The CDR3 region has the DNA TGTGCCAGCAGTTTAGGCGTAGGGCCGGCACATGGCCACACCTTC.

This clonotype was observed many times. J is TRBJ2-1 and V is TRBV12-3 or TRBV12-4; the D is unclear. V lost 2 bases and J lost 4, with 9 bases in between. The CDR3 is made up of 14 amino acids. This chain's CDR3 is CASSLSLGYNEQFF. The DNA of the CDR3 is TGTGCCAGCAGTTTAAGCCTAGGTTACAATGAGCAGTTCTTC.

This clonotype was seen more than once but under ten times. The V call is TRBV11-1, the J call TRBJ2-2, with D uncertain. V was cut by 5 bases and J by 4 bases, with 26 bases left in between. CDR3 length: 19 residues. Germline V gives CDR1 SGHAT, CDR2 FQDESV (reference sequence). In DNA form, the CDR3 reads TGTGCCAGCAGCCCCCGCGGAGACCGTACCACAAAAGGCACCGGGGAGCTGTTTTTT. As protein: CASSPRGDRTTKGTGELFF.

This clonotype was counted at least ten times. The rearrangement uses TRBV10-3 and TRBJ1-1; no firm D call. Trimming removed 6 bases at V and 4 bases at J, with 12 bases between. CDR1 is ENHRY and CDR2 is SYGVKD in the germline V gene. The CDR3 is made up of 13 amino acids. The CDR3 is CAIRGLGVTEAFF. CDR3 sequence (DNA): TGTGCCATCAGGGGCCTCGGGGTCACTGAAGCTTTCTTT.

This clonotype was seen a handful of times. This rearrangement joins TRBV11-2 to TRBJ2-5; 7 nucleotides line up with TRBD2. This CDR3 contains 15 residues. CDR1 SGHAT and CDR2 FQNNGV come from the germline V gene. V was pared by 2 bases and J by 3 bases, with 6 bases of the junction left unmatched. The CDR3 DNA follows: TGTGCCAGCAGCTTAATCCTAGCGGATAAAGAGACCCAGTACTTC. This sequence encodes CASSLILADKETQYF.

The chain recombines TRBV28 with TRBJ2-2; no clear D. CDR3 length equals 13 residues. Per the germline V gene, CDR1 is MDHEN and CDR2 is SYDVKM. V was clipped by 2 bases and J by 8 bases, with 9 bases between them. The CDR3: CASSLKPAGELFF. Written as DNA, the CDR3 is TGTGCCAGCAGTTTAAAACCTGCGGGGGAGCTGTTTTTT.

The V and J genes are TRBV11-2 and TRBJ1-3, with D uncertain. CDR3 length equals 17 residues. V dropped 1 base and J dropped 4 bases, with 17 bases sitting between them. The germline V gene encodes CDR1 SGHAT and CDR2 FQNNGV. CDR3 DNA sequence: TGTGCCAGCAGCTTAGCCCCGCAGTTGGGGTACGGAAACACCATATATTTT. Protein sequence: CASSLAPQLGYGNTIYF. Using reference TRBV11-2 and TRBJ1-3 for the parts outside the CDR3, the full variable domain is EAGVAQSPRYKIIEKRQSVAFWCNPISGHATLYWYQQILGQGPKLLIQFQNNGVVDDSQLPKDRFSAERLKGVDSTLKIQPAKLEDSAVYLCASSLAPQLGYGNTIYFGEGSWLTVV.

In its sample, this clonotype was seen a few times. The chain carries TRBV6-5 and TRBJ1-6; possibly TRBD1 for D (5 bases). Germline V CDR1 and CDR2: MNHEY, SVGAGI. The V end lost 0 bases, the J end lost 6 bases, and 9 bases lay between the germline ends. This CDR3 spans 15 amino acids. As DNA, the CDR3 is TGTGCCAGCAGTTACTCGAAGGGACCTAATTCACCCCTCCACTTT. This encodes CASSYSKGPNSPLHF.